The clone carrying this T cell receptor (beta chain) was observed a few times. This sample is drawn from a study of blood T cells in healthy people across ages. CDR1 and CDR2 (germline): LGHNT, FRNRAP. J lost 1 base, V lost 1 base, and 4 bases had no gene match. The CDR3 is 16 amino acids. Primed by a sample-barcoded 5' primer and a J-beta primer mix, a second PCR proceeded for 7 to 11 cycles. TCRdb reanalysed the 5' RACE reads using MiXCR and keeps one entry per CDR3 protein. In the table there are more than 900,000 distinct CDR3 sequences, approximately 26% of which are singletons. The data also belong to a second study, concerning T cells of mothers and their children.

This receptor was taken from a girl aged 2 to 10 in good health. Sequenced: blood. The V call is TRBV12-5, the J call TRBJ2-3, with 8 nucleotides matching TRBD1. CDR3 residues: CASGLAPGQGTDTQYF. Written as DNA, the CDR3 is TGTGCTAGTGGTTTGGCCCCGGGACAGGGCACAGATACGCAGTATTTT.